The clone carrying this TCR beta chain qualifies as medium-sized. TCRdb keeps only in-frame clones here, not all; method: immunoSEQ multiplex PCR. Among approximately 5,000 clones listed, approximately 28% were seen once. This entry belongs to a study of graft-versus-host responses after intestinal transplantation. CDR1 is SNHLY and CDR2 is FYNNEI in the germline V gene. V lost 7 bases and J 4 bases, leaving 13 bases between the germline ends. The CDR3 length is 13 residues. Source: alloreactive CD4+ T cells from a mixed lymphocyte reaction culture, taken before transplantation. Subset meaning: CFSE-low proliferating T cells sorted from roughly six-day pre-transplant mixed lymphocyte reaction (GvH or HvG direction). This receptor was taken from a human patient who was an organ donor for intestinal transplantation. The chain has TRBV2 and TRBJ1-2; no definite D call. This CDR3 is CASIYLETYGYTF. In DNA, the CDR3 is TGTGCCAGCATTTATCTAGAGACCTATGGCTACACCTTC.